Each of the 12 T cell receptor beta chains below was sequenced from the same sample in a study of cytomegalovirus exposure and HLA in healthy donors. Clones were sequenced by immunoSEQ multiplex PCR, and TCRdb holds only the in-frame ones, with some missing. The data show 130,000 to 150,000 clones, 85% to 90% seen once. The sample was PBMCs. The origin of the receptors is a woman younger than 45 in good health and CMV-seropositive.

The rearrangement joins TRBV5-1 to TRBJ2-3; weak D call: TRBD1 (5 bases). The germline V and J ends were trimmed by 4 bases and 2 bases, with 11 bases remaining between them. Per the germline V gene, CDR1 is SGHRS and CDR2 is YFSETQ. CDR3 length: 14 amino acids. This CDR3 reads CASSDQGTTDTQYF. The CDR3 region has the DNA TGCGCCAGCAGCGACCAGGGAACCACAGATACGCAGTATTTT.

The genes are TRBV11-3 and TRBJ1-5; a weak D match, TRBD1 (5 bases). CDR3 length equals 17 residues. Trimming took off 5 bases at V and 6 bases at J, with 23 bases between the two ends. CDR1 SGHNT and CDR2 YENEEA come from the germline V gene. CDR3: CASSPEKGILNSQPQHF. Here the CDR3 DNA reads TGTGCCAGCAGCCCTGAAAAGGGGATATTGAATTCTCAGCCCCAGCATTTT.

The rearrangement links TRBV28 to TRBJ1-5, with TRBD1 identical over 9 bases. The length of the CDR3 is 17 residues. V lost 6 bases, J lost 4 bases, and 13 bases stayed unmatched. The V gene's germline CDR1 is MDHEN and CDR2 SYDVKM. This CDR3 reads CASRRLRGTGLNQPQHF. As DNA, the CDR3 is TGTGCCAGCAGGAGACTCAGAGGGACAGGGCTGAATCAGCCCCAGCATTTT.

The V and J genes are TRBV5-8 and TRBJ2-7; 9 bases match TRBD1. The CDR3 loop spans 18 amino acids. Germline V CDR1 and CDR2: SGHTS, YDEGEE. Trimming removed 1 base from V and 5 bases from J; junction bases left unmatched: 16. This chain's CDR3 is CASSLSLIAGTGRDEQYF. The DNA for the CDR3 is TGTGCCAGCAGCTTGTCCCTGATAGCCGGGACAGGGAGGGACGAGCAGTACTTC.

This clone was observed a single time. The chain employs TRBV19 and TRBJ2-7; D might be TRBD1 (5 bases). The CDR3 is 16 residues long. V lost 1 base, J lost 6 bases, and 19 bases lay in between. Per the germline V gene, CDR1 is LNHDA and CDR2 is SQIVND (reference sequence). The CDR3 DNA is TGTGCCAGTAGTATAGTAGGTGGGGCTGCAGCGACCGAGCAGTACTTC. Translated: CASSIVGGAAATEQYF.

This chain uses TRBV13 with TRBJ2-2, with 12 positions matching TRBD2. The ends lost 5 bases at V and 7 bases at J; junction bases unmatched: 8. This CDR3 comprises 16 residues. Germline V gene sequence: CDR1 PRHDT, CDR2 FYEKMQ (reference sequence). CDR3 bases: TGTGCCAGCAGCCACAGACTAGCGGGAGCTGACGGGGAGCTGTTTTTT. Its protein product is CASSHRLAGADGELFF.

The chain combines TRBV20-1 with TRBJ2-7; TRBD2 might be the D (6 bases). Germline CDR1 and CDR2: DFQATT and SNEGSKA (reference sequence). The CDR3 has 11 residues. V shed 5 bases and J shed 8 bases, with 13 bases lying between them. The CDR3 DNA is TGCAGTGCTGCCCCTAGCGAAAAGCAGTACTTC. Protein sequence: CSAAPSEKQYF.

This chain joins TRBV23-1 and TRBJ2-1; D is possibly TRBD2 (5 bases). TRBV23-1 is classed as an ORF, of uncertain function. CDR3 size: 15 residues. Trimming shortened V by 7 bases and J by 5 bases, and 18 bases separated the two germline ends. This CDR3 reads CASTPLRTYNNEQFF. The CDR3 nucleotides are TGCGCCAGCACCCCCCTGCGGACTTACAACAATGAGCAGTTCTTC.

V usage is TRBV10-2 and J usage is TRBJ2-1, with unresolved D. This CDR3 has 14 residues. CDR1 WSHSY and CDR2 SAAADI come from the germline V gene. Trimming shortened V by 7 bases and J by 0 bases, and 10 bases separated the two germline ends. The CDR3, as DNA: TGCGCCAGCACGTTGTTGAGCTCCTACAATGAGCAGTTCTTC. Translating it yields CASTLLSSYNEQFF.

This rearrangement joins TRBV27 to TRBJ2-7, with D perhaps TRBD1 (6 bases). V shed 3 bases and J shed 0 bases, with 6 bases lying between them. There are 13 residues in the CDR3. Germline V gene data show CDR1 as MNHEY and CDR2 as SMNVEV (reference sequence). The CDR3, as DNA: TGTGCCAGCAGTTTGGGGGCCTCCTACGAGCAGTACTTC. Translation: CASSLGASYEQYF.

The chain carries TRBV7-9 and TRBJ2-1; 9 nucleotides align to TRBD2. There are 15 residues in the CDR3. V lost 3 bases and J lost 5; bases outside the gene matches: 5. The V gene's germline CDR1 is SEHNR and CDR2 FQNEAQ (reference sequence). CDR3 DNA sequence: TGTGCCAGCAGCTTCCGACTAGCGGTAGACAATGAGCAGTTCTTC. Its translation: CASSFRLAVDNEQFF.

The V gene is TRBV14, the J gene TRBJ1-1; a weak D match, TRBD1 (5 bases). This CDR3 is built from 16 residues. Germline V gene data show CDR1 as SGHDN and CDR2 as FVKESK. The V and J ends lost 0 bases and 3 bases respectively, with 14 bases between them. The CDR3 spells CASSQDLGVVDTEAFF. CDR3 nucleotides: TGTGCCAGCAGCCAAGATCTAGGGGTAGTGGACACTGAAGCTTTCTTT. Supplemented by reference TRBV14 and TRBJ1-1, the full variable domain reads EAGVTQFPSHSVIEKGQTVTLRCDPISGHDNLYWYRRVMGKEIKFLLHFVKESKQDESGMPNNRFLAERTGGTYSTLKVQPAELEDSGVYFCASSQDLGVVDTEAFFGQGTRLTVV.